The 24 T cell receptor beta chains below all came from one sample that was sequenced in a study of cytomegalovirus exposure and HLA in healthy donors. With 60 Vbeta and 13 Jbeta primers, the PCR was carried out. This table comes from immunoSEQ multiplex PCR, and its TCRdb copy is limited to in-frame clones, with some not included. Seen here are around 110,000 clones, roughly four fifths observed once, and the top ten hold roughly 2.9%. Sequencing used PBMCs. Source of these receptors: a male donor in good health and CMV-seropositive.

This chain uses TRBV7-9 with TRBJ1-1; D is unclear. Between the trimmed V and J ends, which lost 6 bases and 1 base, there was a span of 9 bases. Germline lookup yields CDR1 SEHNR and CDR2 FQNEAQ (reference sequence). This CDR3 contains 13 residues. CDR3: CASSREPNTEAFF. The CDR3 nucleotides are TGTGCCAGCAGTCGCGAGCCGAACACTGAAGCTTTCTTT.

Here the CDR3 reads CASSIGGQGGGKLFF. The CDR3 bases are TGTGCCAGTAGTATCGGGGGACAGGGTGGAGGAAAACTGTTTTTT. The chain recombines TRBV19 with TRBJ1-4, with 9 bases identical to TRBD1. The ends lost 3 bases at V and 10 bases at J; junction bases unmatched: 9. The CDR3 has 15 amino acids. Germline CDR1 LNHDA, CDR2 SQIVND (reference sequence).

A few counts support this clone. The chain has TRBV7-3 and TRBJ1-1; tentative D call: TRBD1 (5 bases). The CDR3 sequence is 15 residues long. Trimming removed 5 bases at V and 0 bases at J, with 13 bases between. In germline, CDR1 is SGHTA, CDR2 FQGTGA. CDR3 sequence (DNA): TGTGCCAGCAGCCGTGGTGGAGGGGTGAACACTGAAGCTTTCTTT. Translated: CASSRGGGVNTEAFF.

This chain uses TRBV6-1 with TRBJ2-1; 8 nucleotides agree with TRBD2. The CDR3 has 16 residues. In germline, CDR1 is MNHNS, CDR2 SASEGT. V trimming: 3 bases; J trimming: 7 bases; junction bases outside the gene matches: 11. This CDR3 is CASSEPGGGVGNEQFF. CDR3 nucleotide sequence: TGTGCCAGCAGTGAGCCGGGGGGGGGAGTGGGAAATGAGCAGTTCTTC.

The chain couples TRBV29-1 to TRBJ2-1, with 7 bases aligning to TRBD2. The CDR3 runs to 12 residues. Germline CDR1 and CDR2: SQVTM and ANQGSEA. The CDR3 DNA reads TGCACGTGGGGGGAGGGGTACAATGAGCAGTTCTTC. It yields the protein CTWGEGYNEQFF.

The chain combines TRBV7-8 with TRBJ2-7; a possible D gene is TRBD1 (5 bases). Per the germline V gene, CDR1 is SGHVS and CDR2 is FQNEAQ. The CDR3 is made up of 14 amino acids. V gave up 1 base and J gave up 2 bases, with 9 bases separating them. Written as DNA, the CDR3 is TGTGCCAGCAGCTTAGGGGGCAGAGCCTACGAGCAGTACTTC. Its protein is CASSLGGRAYEQYF. Drawing the rest from reference TRBV7-8 and TRBJ2-7, the complete variable domain is GAGVSQSPRYKVAKRGQDVALRCDPISGHVSLFWYQQALGQGPEFLTYFQNEAQLDKSGLPSDRFFAERPEGSVSTLKIQRTQQEDSAVYLCASSLGGRAYEQYFGPGTRLTVT.

The chain recombines TRBV14 with TRBJ2-5, with 13 nucleotides matching TRBD2. The CDR3 runs to 15 residues. From germline, CDR1 is SGHDN and CDR2 FVKESK. V was clipped by 5 bases and J by 5 bases; unmatched bases: 5. CDR3 region: CASSTGTSGMETQYF. The CDR3 DNA follows: TGTGCCAGCAGCACCGGGACTAGCGGGATGGAGACCCAGTACTTC.

The chain links TRBV6-6 to TRBJ1-2, with D possibly matching TRBD1 (6 bases). The CDR3 is 13 residues long. V lost 2 bases and J lost 6, with 10 bases in between. The germline gives CDR1 MNHNY, CDR2 SVGAGI (reference sequence). In DNA form, the CDR3 reads TGTGCCAGCAGTTACACAGGGTTGGATGGCTACACCTTC. This codes for CASSYTGLDGYTF.

Here the CDR3 DNA reads TGTGCCAGCAGTTACCCAATGGCGGGAAATGAGCAGTTCTTC. Protein product: CASSYPMAGNEQFF. The V call is TRBV6-5, the J call TRBJ2-1, with a tentative D call TRBD2 (6 bases). Trimming pared 2 bases from V and 7 bases from J, leaving 12 bases between. CDR3 length: 14 amino acids. CDR1 is MNHEY, CDR2 SVGAGI, per germline.

The chain uses TRBV30 and TRBJ1-2; D uncertain. Per the germline V gene, CDR1 is GTSNPN and CDR2 is SVGIG (reference sequence). The germline V and J ends were trimmed by 0 bases and 8 bases, with 16 bases remaining between them. CDR3 length: 14 amino acids. This CDR3 reads CAWSVRSGGGGYTF. DNA of the CDR3: TGTGCCTGGAGTGTACGGTCAGGCGGAGGGGGCTACACCTTC.

The chain recombines TRBV5-8 with TRBJ1-1; 11 bases map to TRBD1. J lost 4 bases, V lost 3 bases, and 5 bases had no gene match. The CDR3 totals 15 residues. Germline values: CDR1 SGHTS, CDR2 YDEGEE. The DNA of the CDR3 is TGTGCCAGCAGCTGGGACAGGGGGGCGGGCACTGAAGCTTTCTTT. It encodes CASSWDRGAGTEAFF. The whole variable domain, remainder taken from reference TRBV5-8 and TRBJ1-1, is EAGVTQSPTHLIKTRGQQATLRCSPISGHTSVYWYQQALGLGLQFLLWYDEGEERNRGNFPPRFSGRQFPNYSSELNVNALELEDSALYLCASSWDRGAGTEAFFGQGTRLTVV.

Details on this clone: At one of its ends the junction is not consistent with the germline gene, which may arise from a read error. The chain has TRBV6-6 and TRBJ1-2, with D uncertain. The CDR3 sequence is 15 residues long. From germline, CDR1 is MNHNY and CDR2 SVGAGI (reference sequence). The DNA of the CDR3 is TGTGCCAGCAGCTCTGAAGTAAATGAGGTCTATGGCTACCCCTTC. Protein: CASSSEVNEVYGYPF.

This chain uses TRBV30 with TRBJ2-3; D is ambiguous. Germline CDR1 reads GTSNPN; CDR2 reads SVGIG (reference sequence). The CDR3 loop spans 11 amino acids. V gave up 4 bases and J gave up 3 bases, with 5 bases separating them. In nucleotides, the CDR3 is TGTGCCTGGACAGAAACAGATACGCAGTATTTT. This encodes CAWTETDTQYF. Drawing the rest from reference TRBV30 and TRBJ2-3, the complete variable domain is SQTIHQWPATLVQPVGSPLSLECTVEGTSNPNLYWYRQAAGRGLQLLFYSVGIGQISSEVPQNLSASRPQDRQFILSSKKLLLSDSGFYLCAWTETDTQYFGPGTRLTVL.

As regards this clone: One end of the junction fails to match germline, which may point to a read error. Other DNA sequences within the sample encode an identical CDR3. The chain joins TRBV19 to TRBJ1-5; D gene unclear. The CDR3 has 14 amino acids. The germline V gene encodes CDR1 LNHDA and CDR2 SQIVND (reference sequence). The CDR3 reads CASSTPSWSQPQHF. The CDR3 nucleotides are TGTGCTAGTAGTACACCCTCCTGGAGTCAGCCCCAGCATTTT.

This clone turned up a few times. This chain joins TRBV7-6 and TRBJ2-5; D possibly corresponds to TRBD1 (6 bases). The DNA end lines up better with TRBJ2-7; the J call may be wrong. The CDR3 covers 15 residues. CDR1 is SGHVS, CDR2 FNYEAQ, per germline. This CDR3 reads CASSSSTGGYYEQYF. CDR3 nucleotides: TGTGCCAGCAGCTCCTCGACAGGCGGTTACTACGAGCAGTACTTC.

The chain has TRBV4-3 and TRBJ1-2; unclear D gene. The CDR3 sequence is 16 residues long. CDR1 and CDR2 (germline): LGHNA, YSLEER. V lost 0 bases, J lost 4 bases, and 15 bases lay in between. CDR3 DNA: TGCGCCAGCAGCCAAGAGGGAAATGTCGGAGGCTATGGCTACACCTTC. It yields the protein CASSQEGNVGGYGYTF.

The V gene is TRBV28, the J gene TRBJ1-1; D gene uncertain. This CDR3 comprises 13 residues. Trimming pared 2 bases from V and 3 bases from J, leaving 7 bases between. CDR1 is MDHEN and CDR2 is SYDVKM in the germline V gene. The DNA of the CDR3 is TGTGCCAGCAGTTTAGGAGGAGACACTGAAGCTTTCTTT. Protein product: CASSLGGDTEAFF.

The sample holds a few counts of this clone. J is TRBJ2-1 and V is TRBV25-1, with D maybe TRBD2 (6 bases). Per the germline V gene, CDR1 is MGHDK and CDR2 is SYGVNS. V was clipped by 3 bases and J by 3 bases, with 12 bases between them. This CDR3 comprises 15 residues. CDR3 nucleotide sequence: TGTGCCAGCAGTGACCCAGCGGGCCGCTACAATGAGCAGTTCTTC. Amino acids: CASSDPAGRYNEQFF.

The chain uses TRBV9 and TRBJ1-5; a weak D match, TRBD1 (5 bases). This CDR3 has 15 residues. Trimming cost V 3 bases and J 2 bases, with 12 bases left between them. From germline, CDR1 is SGDLS and CDR2 YYNGEE. The CDR3 sequence is CASSGSETGNQPQHF. Written as DNA, the CDR3 is TGTGCCAGCAGCGGATCTGAGACAGGCAATCAGCCCCAGCATTTT.

This chain connects TRBV28 to TRBJ2-1; 7 bases are shared with TRBD1. V trimming: 8 bases; J trimming: 0 bases; junction bases outside the gene matches: 1. Germline V CDR1 and CDR2: MDHEN, SYDVKM. The CDR3 length is 13 residues. Here the CDR3 DNA reads TGTGCCAGCGGGACAGCCTCCTACAATGAGCAGTTCTTC. Translation gives CASGTASYNEQFF.

This clone was counted a few times. This sequence joins TRBV18 and TRBJ1-5; TRBD1 aligns across 7 bases. This CDR3 spans 14 amino acids. Germline CDR1 is KGHSH and CDR2 is LQKENI. The V segment lost 3 bases and the J segment 4 bases; nucleotides outside the gene matches: 3. Here the CDR3 reads CASSPLGQNQPQHF. In nucleotides, the CDR3 is TGTGCCAGCTCACCCTTGGGACAGAATCAGCCCCAGCATTTT.

V and J are TRBV20-1 and TRBJ1-1, with D possibly TRBD1 on 5 matching bases. CDR3 size: 11 residues. Germline values: CDR1 DFQATT, CDR2 SNEGSKA (reference sequence). Deletions cut 6 bases from V and 7 bases from J, with 12 bases between. CDR3 bases: TGCAGTGCCATCAGGGAAAATGAAGCTTTCTTT. Its translation is CSAIRENEAFF.

J is TRBJ2-3 and V is TRBV25-1; tentative D call: TRBD2 (5 bases). This CDR3 comprises 16 residues. Trimming took 2 bases from V and 2 from J, leaving 14 bases between them. Germline lookup yields CDR1 MGHDK and CDR2 SYGVNS. The CDR3, as DNA: TGTGCCAGCAGTGAAATTGGGCGGGTTTCCACAGATACGCAGTATTTT. Translated, it gives CASSEIGRVSTDTQYF.

This rearrangement joins TRBV7-9 to TRBJ1-1; 7 nucleotides match TRBD1. Trimming took 5 bases from V and 5 from J; bases not matched to a gene: 2. CDR1 and CDR2 from the germline V gene are SEHNR and FQNEAQ (reference sequence). This CDR3 is built from 12 residues. CDR3 in DNA: TGTGCCAGCAGCGACAGGGTAACTGAAGCTTTCTTT. It translates to CASSDRVTEAFF.